This TCR beta chain was captured in a study of cytomegalovirus exposure and HLA in healthy donors. On the study more broadly: Approximately 170 million T cells yielded some 120 million unique TCR beta sequences in earlier analysis.

As regards this clone: The antigen remains undetermined.

The study sampled nominally healthy donors, though unrecorded immune exposures were likely. Findings and limits, study-wide: In a later analysis, DRB1 alleles had the most associated TCRs; HLA-C alleles the fewest. Later findings reportedly placed an Asian-associated ancestry cluster below the approximately 700-donor mean for N-insertions.

Primers for the PCR totalled 60 Vbeta and 13 Jbeta. Assay: immunoSEQ multiplex PCR; the TCRdb copy retains only in-frame clones and omits some. The table includes a few hundred thousand clones, approximately 80% detected once. Sequencing input: PBMCs. This receptor was taken from a man aged 25-45 years in good health and CMV-seronegative.

In nucleotides, the CDR3 is TGCGCCAGCAGCCACCCGGGGAGGGGAAACACCATATATTTT. It yields the protein CASSHPGRGNTIYF. The rearrangement links TRBV4-3 to TRBJ1-3; D unresolved. This CDR3 is 14 amino acids long. Germline V gives CDR1 LGHNA, CDR2 YSLEER. The V and J ends lost 3 bases and 4 bases respectively, with 10 bases between them.